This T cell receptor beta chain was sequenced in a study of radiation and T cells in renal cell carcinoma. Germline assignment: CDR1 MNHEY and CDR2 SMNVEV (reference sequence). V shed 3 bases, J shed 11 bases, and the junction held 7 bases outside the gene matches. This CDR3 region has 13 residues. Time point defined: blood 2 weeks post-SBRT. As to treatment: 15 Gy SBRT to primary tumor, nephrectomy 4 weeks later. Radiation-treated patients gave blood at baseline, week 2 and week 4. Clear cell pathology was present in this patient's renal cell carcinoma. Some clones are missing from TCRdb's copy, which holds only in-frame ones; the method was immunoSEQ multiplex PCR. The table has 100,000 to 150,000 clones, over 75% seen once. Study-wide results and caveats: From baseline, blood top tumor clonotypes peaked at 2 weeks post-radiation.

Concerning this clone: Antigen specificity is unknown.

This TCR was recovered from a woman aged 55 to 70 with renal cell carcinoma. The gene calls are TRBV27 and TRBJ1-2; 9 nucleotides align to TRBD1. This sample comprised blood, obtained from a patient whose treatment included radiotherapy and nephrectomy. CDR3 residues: CASSFRQGDWYTF. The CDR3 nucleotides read TGTGCCAGCAGTTTCCGACAGGGGGATTGGTACACCTTC.